This TCR beta chain was found in a study of molecular identifiers for immune sequencing clone quantification. V lost 2 bases to trimming and J lost 4 bases, with 11 bases between them. Germline assignment: CDR1 PRHDT and CDR2 FYEKMQ (reference sequence). The CDR3 is made up of 14 amino acids. Each CDR3 protein gets one entry after TCRdb re-called the PCR reads with MiXCR. The repertoire holds about 640,000 distinct CDR3 sequences, with 15% to 20% as singletons. This clonotype appeared many times. The V gene is TRBV13, the J gene TRBJ2-5; the D is unclear. The TCR originated in a human donor in good health. Some libraries in this study had Jurkat cell RNA spiked in. The sequencing input was naive CD8+ T cells from blood, with Jurkat cell RNA spiked in. Indicated subset: FACS-sorted CD8+CD4-CCR7+CD45RA+ naive T cells. The CDR3 sequence: CASSLMLGRETQYF. As DNA, the CDR3 is TGTGCCAGCAGCTTAATGTTAGGGCGAGAGACCCAGTACTTC.